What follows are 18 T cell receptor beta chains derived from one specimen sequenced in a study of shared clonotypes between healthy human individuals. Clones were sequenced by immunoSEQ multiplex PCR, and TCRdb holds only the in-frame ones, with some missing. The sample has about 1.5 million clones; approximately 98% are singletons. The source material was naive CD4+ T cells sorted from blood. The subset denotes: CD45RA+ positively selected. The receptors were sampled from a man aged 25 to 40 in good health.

Written as DNA, the CDR3 is TGTGCCAGCAGTCGGACTAGCGGGAGAGGGTTACCCTACGAGCAGTACTTC. This encodes CASSRTSGRGLPYEQYF. This chain uses TRBV11-2 with TRBJ2-7, with TRBD2 matching over 13 bases. V shed 6 bases and J 2 bases; nucleotides not matched to a gene: 10. In germline, CDR1 is SGHAT, CDR2 FQNNGV. CDR3 length: 17 residues.

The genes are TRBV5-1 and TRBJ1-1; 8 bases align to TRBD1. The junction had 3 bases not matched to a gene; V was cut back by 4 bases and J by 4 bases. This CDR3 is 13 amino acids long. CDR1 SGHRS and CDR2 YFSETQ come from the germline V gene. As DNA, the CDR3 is TGCGCCAGCAGCGTAGACAGGGGCACTGAAGCTTTCTTT. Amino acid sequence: CASSVDRGTEAFF.

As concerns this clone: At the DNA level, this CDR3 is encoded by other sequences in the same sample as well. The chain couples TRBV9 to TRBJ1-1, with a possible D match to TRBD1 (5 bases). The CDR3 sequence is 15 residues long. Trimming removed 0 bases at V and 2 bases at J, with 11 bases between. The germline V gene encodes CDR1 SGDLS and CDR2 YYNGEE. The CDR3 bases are TGTGCCAGCAGCGTAGGGCAGGGCCCAAACACTGAAGCTTTCTTT. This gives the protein CASSVGQGPNTEAFF.

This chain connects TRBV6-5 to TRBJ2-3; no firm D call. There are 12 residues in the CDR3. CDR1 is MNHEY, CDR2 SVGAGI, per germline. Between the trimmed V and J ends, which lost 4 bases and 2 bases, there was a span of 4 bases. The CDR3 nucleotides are TGTGCCAGCAGTTTCAACACAGATACGCAGTATTTT. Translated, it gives CASSFNTDTQYF.

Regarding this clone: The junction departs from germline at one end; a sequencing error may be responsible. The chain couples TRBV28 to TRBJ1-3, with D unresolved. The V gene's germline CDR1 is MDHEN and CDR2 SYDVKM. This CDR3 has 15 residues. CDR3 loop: CASSLYVSSGNTIYF. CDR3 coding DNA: TGCGCCAGCAGTTTATACGTAAGCTCTGGAAACACCATATATTTT.

The DNA of the CDR3 is TGTGCTAGTGGAGACGGACAGGGGGCTGAGACCCAGTACTTC. Translation gives CASGDGQGAETQYF. The chain combines TRBV12-5 with TRBJ2-5; TRBD1 agrees at 11 bases. The J segment lost 5 bases and the V segment lost 6 bases, leaving 5 bases of the junction unmatched. The germline gives CDR1 LGHNT, CDR2 FRNRAP. The CDR3 loop spans 14 amino acids.

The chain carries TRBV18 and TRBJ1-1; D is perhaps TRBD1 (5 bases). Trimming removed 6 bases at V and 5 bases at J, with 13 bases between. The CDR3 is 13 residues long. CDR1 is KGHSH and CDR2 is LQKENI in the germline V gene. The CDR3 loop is CASSEGKVTEAFF. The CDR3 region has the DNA TGTGCCAGCTCCGAGGGGAAGGTGACTGAAGCTTTCTTT.

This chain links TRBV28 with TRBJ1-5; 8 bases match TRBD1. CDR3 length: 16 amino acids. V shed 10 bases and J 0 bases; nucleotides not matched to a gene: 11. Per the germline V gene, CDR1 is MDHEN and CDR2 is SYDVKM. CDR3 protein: CAICSRTGYSNQPQHF. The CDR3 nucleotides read TGTGCCATATGTAGTCGGACAGGGTATAGCAATCAGCCCCAGCATTTT.

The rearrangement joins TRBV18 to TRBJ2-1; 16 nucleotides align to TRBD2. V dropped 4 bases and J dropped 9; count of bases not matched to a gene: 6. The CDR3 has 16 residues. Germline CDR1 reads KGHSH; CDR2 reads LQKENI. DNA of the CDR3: TGTGCCAGCTCACGGGGACTAGCGGGAGGGCGTAGTGAGCAGTTCTTC. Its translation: CASSRGLAGGRSEQFF.

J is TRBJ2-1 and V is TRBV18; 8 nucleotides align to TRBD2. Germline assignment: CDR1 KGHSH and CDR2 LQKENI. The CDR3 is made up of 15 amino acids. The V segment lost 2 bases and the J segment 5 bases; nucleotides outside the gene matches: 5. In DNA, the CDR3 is TGTGCCAGCTCACCAATAGCGGGATCGGACAATGAGCAGTTCTTC. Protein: CASSPIAGSDNEQFF.

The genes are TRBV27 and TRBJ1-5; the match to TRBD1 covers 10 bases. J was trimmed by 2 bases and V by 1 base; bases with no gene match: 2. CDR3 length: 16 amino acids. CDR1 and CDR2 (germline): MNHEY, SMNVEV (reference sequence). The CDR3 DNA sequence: TGTGCCAGCAGTTTATTCGGGACAGGGGGCAATCAGCCCCAGCATTTT. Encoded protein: CASSLFGTGGNQPQHF.

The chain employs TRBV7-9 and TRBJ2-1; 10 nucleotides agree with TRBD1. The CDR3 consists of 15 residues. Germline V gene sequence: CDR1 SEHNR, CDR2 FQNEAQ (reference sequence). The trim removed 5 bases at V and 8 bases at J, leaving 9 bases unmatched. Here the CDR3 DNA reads TGTGCCAGCAGCCAAACCGGGACAGGGGTCGATGAGCAGTTCTTC. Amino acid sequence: CASSQTGTGVDEQFF.

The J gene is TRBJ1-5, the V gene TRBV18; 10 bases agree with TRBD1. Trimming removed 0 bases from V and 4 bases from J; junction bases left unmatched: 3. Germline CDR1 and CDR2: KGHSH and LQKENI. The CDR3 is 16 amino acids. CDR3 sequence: CASSPPGTGDNQPQHF. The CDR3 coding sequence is TGTGCCAGCTCACCACCAGGGACAGGGGATAATCAGCCCCAGCATTTT.

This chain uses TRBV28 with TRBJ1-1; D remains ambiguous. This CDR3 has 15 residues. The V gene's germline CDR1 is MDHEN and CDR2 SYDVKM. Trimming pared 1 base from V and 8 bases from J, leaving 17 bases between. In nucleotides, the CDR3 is TGTGCCAGCAGTTTATATTACGGGAGTGCCGCCGAAGCTTTCTTT. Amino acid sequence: CASSLYYGSAAEAFF.

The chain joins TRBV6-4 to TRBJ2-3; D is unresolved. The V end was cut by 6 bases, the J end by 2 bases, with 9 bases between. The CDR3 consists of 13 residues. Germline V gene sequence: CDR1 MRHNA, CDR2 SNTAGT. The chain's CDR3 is CASSPEFTDTQYF. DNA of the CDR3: TGTGCCAGCAGCCCCGAGTTCACAGATACGCAGTATTTT.

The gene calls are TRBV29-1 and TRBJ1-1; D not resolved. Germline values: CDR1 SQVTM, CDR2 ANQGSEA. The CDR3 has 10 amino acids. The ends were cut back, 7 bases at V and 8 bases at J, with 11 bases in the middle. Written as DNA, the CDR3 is TGCAGCGCGTTAACCGAAGAAGCTTTCTTT. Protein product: CSALTEEAFF.

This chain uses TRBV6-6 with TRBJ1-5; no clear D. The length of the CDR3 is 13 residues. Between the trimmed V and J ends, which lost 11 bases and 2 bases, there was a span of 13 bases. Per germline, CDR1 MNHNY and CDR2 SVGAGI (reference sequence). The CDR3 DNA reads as TGTGCCGCCACAGCTACCGGCAATCAGCCCCAGCATTTT. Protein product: CAATATGNQPQHF.

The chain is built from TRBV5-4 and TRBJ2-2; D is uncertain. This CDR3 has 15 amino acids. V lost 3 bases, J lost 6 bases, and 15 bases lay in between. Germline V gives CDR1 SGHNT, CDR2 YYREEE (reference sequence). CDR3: CASSSVERAAGELFF. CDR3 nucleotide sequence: TGTGCCAGCAGCTCCGTTGAACGGGCGGCCGGGGAGCTGTTTTTT.